The text below deals with one T cell receptor beta chain. These data belong to a study of technical replicates of blood from several donors. V lost 0 bases, J lost 11 bases, and 11 bases lay in between. The CDR3 extends over 12 amino acids. Germline V gives CDR1 SGHNT, CDR2 YYREEE (reference sequence). The data were produced by immunoSEQ multiplex PCR, yet TCRdb's version contains in-frame clones alone and is incomplete. Among under 75,000 clones listed, 90% to 95% were seen once. The receptor comes from a human donor in good health. Some clones in this sample may be carry-over from other donors' samples. What was sequenced was PBMCs. The chain is built from TRBV5-4 and TRBJ1-2; D is uncertain. The CDR3 nucleotides read TGTGCCAGCAGCTTGGAGCTAGGCGAATACACCTTC. This gives the protein CASSLELGEYTF.